A selection of T cell receptor beta chains follows, all from one sample in a study of brain T cells in children with intractable seizures. Assay: immunoSEQ multiplex PCR; the TCRdb copy retains only in-frame clones and omits some. The sample yields about 340,000 clones, more than 85% seen once. The specimen comprised peripheral blood, sampled less than 6 months after surgery. These receptors were collected from a boy less than two years old with tuberous sclerosis and intractable seizures. CDR3s leave out the opening cysteine and the closing phenylalanine or tryptophan.

V | CDR3
TRBV24-1 | ATSDLDRGVQY
TRBV27 | ASSSTGQGAANYGYT
TRBV29-1 | SVGRDSQETQY
TRBV7-2 | ASMRLAEETQY
TRBV29-1 | SVRIGSFEQY
TRBV5-1 | ASSPGGNYGYT
TRBV19 | VSGGGPSDNEQF
TRBV9 | ASSVAPTSYEQY
TRBV6-5 | ASKWNEQF
TRBV18 | ASSPGTSDEQY
TRBV7-9 | ASSYTSETQY
TRBV27 | ASSLWGLAGGPGELF
TRBV5-1 | ASSLASGNTGELF
TRBV19 | ASSREGRGYT
TRBV7-8 | ASSPMRGNQPQH
TRBV29-1 | SVEPAEAQETQY
TRBV19 | ASSLRTGDSTDTQY
TRBV7-9 | ASRPDSNYGYT
TRBV19 | ASSMRGGQLYEQY
TRBV7-8 | ASSRDRVTRYGYT
TRBV6-1 | ASSEAEVDTTPATEAF
TRBV11-3 | ASSTGTSGSVYNEQF
TRBV7-2 | ASSLVDLIHYGYT
TRBV6-1 | ASSERDRGMNTEAF
TRBV5-4 | ASSTIAASYNEQF
TRBV5-6 | ASRWRGATEAF
TRBV28 | ASSFHLTGSSYNEQF
TRBV10-3 | AISDRVETSGRAGYEQY
TRBV9 | ASAGQTGNTIY
TRBV30 | AWRVYNEQF
TRBV24-1 | ATSDGDAGHTQY
TRBV3-1/TRBV3-2 | ASSQGLTTYEQY
TRBV18 | ASSPWGGDEKLF
TRBV11-3 | ASSLDLLSSYNEQF
TRBV28 | ASSLVLIGPSDGYT
TRBV5-5 | ASSLGPYNEQF
TRBV5-6 | ASSSLEPRNEQF
TRBV2 | ASSMFRETQY
TRBV28 | ASSPHTGGNTEAF
TRBV20-1 | SASRRGLHYGYT
TRBV24-1 | ATSGVNGVDEQY
TRBV4-1 | ASSQSGETTYEQY
TRBV28 | ASRGNTEAF
TRBV30 | AWRAGQGDSGANVLT
TRBV5-4 | ASSFPGQGAKQY
TRBV9 | ASRANLAGPNTGELF
TRBV6-5 | ASSYKQAANTEAF
TRBV10-1 | ASRTSGGPYRWEQF
TRBV2 | ASALRDRVEKLF
TRBV10-3 | AISEARSSGNTIY
TRBV11-2 | ASSVGSGETQY
TRBV3-1/TRBV3-2 | ASSQSQGAGGYT
TRBV5-8 | ASSTRDTSYEQY
TRBV6-6 | ASSAAADPSATQY
TRBV30 | AWSAGGMRPPETQY
TRBV6-2/TRBV6-3 | ASSYQGIREQY
TRBV11-1 | ASSLELPSYEQY